The present entry profiles one T cell receptor (beta chain) with its context. The data originate from a study of blood T cell repertoires in COVID-19. Whole-study context: The cDNA or gDNA used as material had been derived from T cells, B-cell-depleted T cells, or PBMCs.

Method: immunoSEQ multiplex PCR; TCRdb's copy keeps in-frame clones and lacks some. There are some 250,000 clones in the sample; around nine tenths occur only once, and more than 6.5% lies in the top ten. The V and J ends lost 4 bases and 4 bases, in that order; junction bases with no gene match: 6. The germline gives CDR1 SGDLS, CDR2 YYNGEE. CDR3 length equals 17 residues. The chain couples TRBV9 to TRBJ2-3; TRBD2 agrees at 16 bases. The TCR sequence derives from a woman in her 70s with active or convalescent COVID-19. The sequenced material came from peripheral blood. In nucleotides, the CDR3 is TGTGCCAGCAGCCCGGGACTAGCGGGGGGGCAGTCAGATACGCAGTATTTT. This translates into CASSPGLAGGQSDTQYF.